This TCR beta chain was obtained from a study of persistence of HIV-infected CD4 T cells. Study overall: A median of 8 years of suppressive ART preceded sampling. Overall study results and limits: Antigen-responding cells were enriched for degenerate expanded CDR3beta sequences.

This clone has just one count. What it binds is unknown. This nonspecific control used anti-CD3/anti-CD28 bead stimulation of CD4+ T cells. Responding CD4+ T cells were sorted by upregulation of both CD40 ligand and CD69. Stimulated PBMCs had first been depleted of CD8+ T cells. Per germline, CDR1 SGHAT and CDR2 FQDESV (reference sequence). The ends were cut back, 5 bases at V and 7 bases at J, with 12 bases in the middle. The CDR3 is 12 amino acids. The libraries were made with immunoSEQ version 4 in survey mode. TCRdb's table, derived via immunoSEQ multiplex PCR, lists solely in-frame clones and lacks some. The profile shows around 40,000 clones, 88% of them singletons.

This chain uses TRBV11-1 with TRBJ2-7; tentative D call: TRBD2 (5 bases). The origin of this receptor is an adult woman with HIV who was CMV-seropositive. This specimen consisted of CD4+ T cells sorted from PBMCs after approximately 19-hour stimulation, obtained from a patient who received antiretroviral therapy. The CDR3 sequence: CASSQRGEEQYF. The CDR3, as DNA: TGTGCCAGCAGCCAACGGGGTGAGGAGCAGTACTTC.